The subject of this entry is one T cell receptor (beta chain). Its specific antigen is unknown. No base-level quality is on record; no much larger clone is a single base apart. The data were obtained in a study of cytomegalovirus exposure and HLA in healthy donors (dated by TCRdb to the late 2010s). About the study as a whole: An earlier analysis of approximately 640 of the donors reported 250 to 300 Gb of sequence data and 120 million or so unique TCR beta sequences from about 200 million T cells. An early release that covered 500 to 800 HLA-typed donors contained 300 to 350 gigabases of sequencing data and around 85 million unique TCR sequences. Of the 300 to 500 genotyped donors, more than 75% were placed in the genetic ancestry cluster associated with self-reported Caucasian donors. The study was designed to test whether signatures of past pathogen exposure could be identified by cataloging public T cell receptors. The study profiled the T cell repertoires of under 700 subjects by immunosequencing and related them to cytomegalovirus serostatus. Besides the first cohort of around 700 subjects, a separate validation cohort made up of 120 different subjects was used. High-throughput TCR immunosequencing, statistical association of individual TCRs with disease status, and machine learning were combined to predict cytomegalovirus infection status. In a later analysis, previously published TCR beta repertoires from several hundred donors were re-analyzed and high-resolution HLA genotyping was added so that TCR occurrence patterns could be studied. In the later analysis, no new phenotypic data were used to find candidate immune exposures; instead, reliance was placed on TCR beta sequences and their occurrence across donors. An earlier analysis of 587 of the donors used high-throughput TCR beta sequencing to judge whether each TCR beta V gene segment behaved as functional or pseudogenic. Donor age, sex, ethnicity and CMV serostatus were collected together with the repertoire data. Genome-wide SNP genotypes for about 60% of the roughly 700 donors were used in a later genetic analysis, which treated that subset as a discovery cohort. Every repertoire in the discovery cohort had been generated on one and the same sequencing platform. HLA typing covered class I and class II loci at four-digit resolution. The number of typed donors differed by locus: about 620-640 for A, B, C, DRB1 and DQB1; approximately 520 for DQA1; around 580 for DPA1; and around 490 for DPB1. Several DR-DQ haplotypes were treated as single units for association and clustering because of strong linkage in the cohort. Among about 370 genotyped donors of the cohort, an average of roughly 230,000 unique TCR beta nucleotide sequences was sequenced per donor, of which 15% to 20% were non-productive. Here is what the overall study found, with its caveats: Linkage disequilibrium might explain the correlated functional status among segregating V segments, but an unknown experimental factor could not be ruled out. Because counts were too low, under 20 rarely observed V segments, including chromosome 9 orphons, were left out of the earlier analysis of a few hundred of the donors. A few of the identified cytomegalovirus-associated TCR beta chains were confirmed in vitro to be specific for cytomegalovirus antigens. According to a later genetic analysis, donors in an Asian-associated ancestry cluster had fewer N-insertions in productive TCRs than the approximately 700-donor mean. In a later analysis, most CMV-associated TCR beta chains were found to appear HLA-restricted, with HLA associations seemingly driven largely by CMV exposure. The 87-base-pair reads could not distinguish some IMGT-functional V segments, including TRBV6-2 and TRBV6-3, so those segments were excluded. Roughly uniform sequencing depth across donors was assumed in presence/absence analyses, although this assumption may not hold. According to the authors, the approach could potentially be generalized to other disease states and immunological phenotypes. In this cohort, only TCR beta chains were sequenced, and detectable features were limited by the absence of alpha or paired-chain data. While some public TCRs were present in many individuals, most TCR sequences turned up only very rarely across donors. In a later analysis, about 16,000 TCR beta sequences were associated with specific HLA alleles at a false discovery rate of 0.05. A further reported finding was that TCR beta sequences accurately predicted the HLA-A and HLA-B alleles for most subjects in the first cohort. When HLA alleles, especially DR and DQ, strongly co-occurred, attributing TCR associations to individual alleles was difficult. Because HLA typing was unavailable for some donors at each locus, only the typed subset was used in association tests. For the cohort, immune exposure information was limited to CMV serostatus. In a later analysis, several top co-occurrence clusters were reported to appear linked to parvovirus B19, influenza, CMV and Epstein-Barr virus. A later genetic analysis associated a missense DCLRE1C variant with V-gene and J-gene trimming of TCR beta chains, and an independent cohort replicated the association. The sequencing pipeline was judged likely to have produced a cluster of highly shared sequence variants as a technical artifact. In a later analysis, the rate of TCR association differed among HLA loci, with DRB1 alleles having the most associated TCRs and HLA-C alleles having the fewest. Cytomegalovirus status was reported to be diagnosed by the classifier with high specificity and sensitivity in both the original and validation cohorts. In a later analysis, HLA-associated TCR beta chains were found to be more clonally expanded and to have lower generation probabilities than equally common non-associated chains. Broadly in line with IMGT annotations, most TCR beta V segments showed up in productive rearrangements about 87% or about 30% of the time in an earlier analysis of under 700 of the donors. The study gave a list of 150 to 200 TCR beta chains associated with cytomegalovirus.

The library relied on the immunoSEQ multiplex PCR assay. The multiplex PCR relied on a mix of 60 forward primers for TCR Vbeta segments and 13 reverse primers for TCR Jbeta segments. Amplification of the CDR3 region of rearranged TCR beta genes was performed with a multiplex PCR assay on genomic DNA. The amplified TCR beta libraries were sequenced on the Illumina HiSeq System as 87-base-pair reads. The authors' analysis ran thus. A later analysis tallied roughly 78 million unique TCR beta chains across the approximately 670 repertoires, and roughly 11 million of those chains were shared by two or more donors. To remove PCR and sequencing errors, raw reads were error-corrected and collapsed into unique sequences using a nearest-neighbor algorithm that merged closely related sequences. To assign V, D and J gene segments, CDR3 sequences were aligned to IMGT reference sequences. For a sequence to be retained, a match of at least six nucleotides was required to both a V gene segment and a J gene segment. A rearrangement counted as productive if the CDR3 had no stop codons and remained in frame with V and J, and every other rearrangement counted as non-productive. CDR3 was defined by IMGT convention, running from the second conserved V-encoded cysteine to the conserved J-encoded phenylalanine. In an earlier analysis of around 540 of the donors, sequences lacking an unambiguous match to a single V gene segment were excluded. An earlier analysis of fewer than 750 of the donors classified V segments as functional when productive rearrangements were above 56.7% and as segregating when the standard deviation between donors was above 5%. To diagnose cytomegalovirus status from the catalog of TCR beta chain sequences, a statistical classification framework was built. In a later analysis, V and J genes were assigned by comparing TCR nucleotide sequences against IMGT/GENE-DB human TR gene sequences. A later analysis assigned CDR3 sequences and most-parsimonious VDJ recombination scenarios with the TCRdist pipeline. In a later analysis, each TCR beta chain was defined by its CDR3 amino acid sequence together with its V-gene family, and reads lacking a unique V-gene family were excluded. To address suspected cross-contamination and a sequencing artifact, a later analysis removed over 500 highly shared, low-generation-probability nucleotide sequences. In a later analysis, a clonal expansion index for each public chain was calculated from normalized within-repertoire ranks of inferred template counts. In a later analysis, generation probabilities were computed using a VDJ recombination model fitted to out-of-frame rearrangements, and the results were checked against IGoR. Hypergeometric tests were used in a later analysis to score TCR-TCR, TCR-HLA and TCR-CMV co-occurrence, with a repertoire-size bias correction applied to the TCR pairs. False discovery rates were estimated in a later analysis by permuting HLA or CMV assignments 20 times. In a later analysis, co-occurring TCRs were grouped with DBSCAN, and TCRdist sequence similarity was added when clustering was performed within HLA-allele-positive subsets. Repertoires with fewer than 30,000 or more than 120,000 public chains were left out of co-occurrence clustering, as were a handful of repertoires with anomalous nucleotide sharing. Here the immuneACCESS table is served through TCRdb, limited to in-frame sequences with V and J called. Missing clones are a known gap in these copies; in checked studies unresolved V genes cover under half, and the rest lacks a known reason. That table gives V, J and clone size, and the DNA gave D and trimming. The sample table shows roughly 250,000 clones, and around 80% are seen once. The ten largest clones take up about 0.3% of the sample.

From the germline V gene, CDR1 is SGHRS and CDR2 is YFSETQ. Counted from cysteine to phenylalanine, this CDR3 has 15 amino acids. Only the CDR3 portion is preserved as DNA: 45 bases, with reading frame beginning at the first base. V gives up 0 bases and J gives up 0 bases, and the segment between their germline ends measures 6 bases. In total, roughly 670 healthy bone marrow donors made up the cohort. Cohort members were all nominally healthy when sampled, although unrecorded immune exposures were likely present. The donor tested CMV seronegative, placing the donor among the 350 to 400 seronegative members of the cohort. A peripheral blood sample was collected from each donor, and TCR beta sequencing was performed on peripheral blood mononuclear cells. The Qiagen DNeasy Blood Extraction Kit was used to extract genomic DNA from the blood cell samples.

The rearrangement combines TRBV5-1 with TRBJ2-2; the D gene cannot be named for sure. The sequence was obtained from a girl aged 2 to 10 in good health and CMV-seronegative. The specimen was PBMCs. CDR3 sequence: CASSLGGTNTGELFF. The DNA reads TGCGCCAGCAGCTTGGGCGGCACGAACACCGGGGAGCTGTTTTTT.